Listed below are T cell receptor beta chains from one sample, sequenced in a study of a mutant IDH1 vaccine in newly diagnosed glioma. Clones were read by immunoSEQ multiplex PCR, and TCRdb kept only the in-frame ones, dropping some. Of tens of thousands of clones listed, about 86% are singletons. The material was PBMCs, obtained from a glioma patient treated with radiotherapy, temozolomide or both. The receptors here all came from a man younger than 45 with glioma. Both conserved end residues are part of each CDR3. A D gene is named only where the DNA matches it firmly. Part of the rows lack a size; the others show once, few, many or a class for expanded clones.

d_call: TRBD1
j_call: TRBJ1-2
clone_size: .
v_call: TRBV6-6
cdr3_aa: CASTRQGSNYGYTF
cdr3_nt: TGTGCCAGCACCCGACAGGGATCTAACTATGGCTACACCTTC

d_call: .
j_call: TRBJ2-2
clone_size: .
v_call: TRBV18
cdr3_aa: CASSPGMRVSTGELFF
cdr3_nt: TGTGCCAGCTCACCGGGCATGAGGGTGAGCACCGGGGAGCTGTTTTTT

d_call: .
j_call: TRBJ1-5
clone_size: .
v_call: TRBV28
cdr3_aa: CASSLLSQPQHF
cdr3_nt: TGTGCCAGCAGTTTATTAAGTCAGCCCCAGCATTTT

d_call: .
j_call: TRBJ1-6
clone_size: .
v_call: TRBV9
cdr3_aa: CASSVEPGQNSPLHF
cdr3_nt: TGTGCCAGCAGCGTCGAACCGGGCCAAAATTCACCCCTCCACTTT

d_call: .
j_call: TRBJ2-5
clone_size: .
v_call: TRBV19
cdr3_aa: CASSIRLAAEAQYF
cdr3_nt: TGTGCCAGTAGTATACGGCTAGCTGCCGAGGCCCAGTACTTC

d_call: TRBD2
j_call: TRBJ2-1
clone_size: .
v_call: TRBV19
cdr3_aa: CASSGRLAGGPSYNEQFF
cdr3_nt: TGCGCCAGTAGTGGCCGACTAGCGGGGGGGCCATCCTACAATGAGCAGTTCTTC

d_call: .
j_call: TRBJ1-1
clone_size: .
v_call: TRBV5-1
cdr3_aa: CASSLVVFSDTEAFF
cdr3_nt: TGCGCCAGCAGCTTGGTGGTATTTAGTGACACTGAAGCTTTCTTT

d_call: TRBD1
j_call: TRBJ2-3
clone_size: once
v_call: TRBV18
cdr3_aa: CASSPGQGQDTQYF
cdr3_nt: TGTGCCAGCTCACCGGGACAGGGGCAGGATACGCAGTATTTT

d_call: TRBD1
j_call: TRBJ1-1
clone_size: .
v_call: TRBV4-1
cdr3_aa: CASSQSPRTGISEAFF
cdr3_nt: TGCGCCAGCAGCCAATCCCCCCGGACAGGGATTTCTGAAGCTTTCTTT

d_call: .
j_call: TRBJ1-1
clone_size: .
v_call: TRBV18
cdr3_aa: CASSPVGTEAFF
cdr3_nt: TGTGCCAGCTCACCCGTGGGCACTGAAGCTTTCTTT

d_call: .
j_call: TRBJ1-5
clone_size: .
v_call: TRBV2
cdr3_aa: CASRQLDSQPQHF
cdr3_nt: TGTGCCAGCAGACAACTGGACAGTCAGCCCCAGCATTTT

d_call: .
j_call: TRBJ1-6
clone_size: .
v_call: TRBV28
cdr3_aa: CASSFRVPYNSPLHF
cdr3_nt: TGTGCCAGCAGTTTCAGGGTACCCTATAATTCACCCCTCCACTTT

d_call: .
j_call: TRBJ2-6
clone_size: .
v_call: TRBV5-1
cdr3_aa: CASSFSPLGANVLTF
cdr3_nt: TGCGCCAGCAGCTTCTCTCCTCTCGGGGCCAACGTCCTGACTTTC

d_call: .
j_call: TRBJ1-2
clone_size: .
v_call: TRBV6-1
cdr3_aa: CASRGGRGYTF
cdr3_nt: TGTGCCAGCAGGGGGGGACGGGGCTACACCTTC

d_call: .
j_call: TRBJ2-7
clone_size: .
v_call: TRBV28
cdr3_aa: CASSLLGGDLYEQYF
cdr3_nt: TGTGCCAGCAGTTTATTAGGGGGGGATCTCTACGAGCAGTACTTC

d_call: TRBD1
j_call: TRBJ2-1
clone_size: .
v_call: TRBV27
cdr3_aa: CASYTGGYYNEQFF
cdr3_nt: TGTGCCAGTTATACAGGGGGCTACTACAATGAGCAGTTCTTC

d_call: .
j_call: TRBJ1-2
clone_size: .
v_call: TRBV6-5
cdr3_aa: CASSYGGGRIGYTF
cdr3_nt: TGTGCCAGCAGTTACGGTGGTGGCAGAATAGGGTACACCTTC

d_call: .
j_call: TRBJ2-7
clone_size: .
v_call: TRBV7-2
cdr3_aa: CASSRVNIRYEQYF
cdr3_nt: TGTGCCAGCAGCCGCGTGAACATTCGGTACGAGCAGTACTTC

d_call: .
j_call: TRBJ2-7
clone_size: .
v_call: TRBV5-5
cdr3_aa: CASSSAGHLDYEQYF
cdr3_nt: TGTGCCAGCAGCTCCGCGGGACACTTAGACTACGAGCAGTACTTC

d_call: TRBD1
j_call: TRBJ2-7
clone_size: .
v_call: TRBV7-9
cdr3_aa: CASSLGWGQGYEQYF
cdr3_nt: TGTGCCAGCAGCTTAGGGTGGGGACAGGGCTACGAGCAGTACTTC